This T cell receptor beta chain was documented in a study of T cells in Graves' hyperthyroidism and ophthalmopathy. Study conclusions and caveats: A model using 13 V-J features told ophthalmopathy apart from stable hyperthyroidism.

There were TCR beta CDR3 regions amplified from RNA transcripts. HTBI primers drove first-round RT-PCR of the TCR CDR3. Via MiXCR, TCRdb re-called the multiplex PCR reads, giving one row per CDR3 protein. The table records 600,000 or so distinct CDR3 sequences, 12% to 15% of them present only once. The CDR3 has 16 residues. V was clipped by 6 bases and J by 5 bases; unmatched bases: 9. This clonotype was seen many times. Its antigen remains unidentified. Patients with ophthalmopathy all had a Clinical Activity Score of at least 3, a NOSPECS grade of at least 4 and duration under 3 months. The sequence was obtained from a young woman with Graves' ophthalmopathy. This chain joins TRBV12-3 or TRBV12-4 and TRBJ2-5; 13 bases fit TRBD2. Input material: blood. CDR3 sequence (DNA): TGTGCCAGCAGCCTCGGACTAGCGGGAGAGATGGAGACCCAGTACTTC. Residues: CASSLGLAGEMETQYF.